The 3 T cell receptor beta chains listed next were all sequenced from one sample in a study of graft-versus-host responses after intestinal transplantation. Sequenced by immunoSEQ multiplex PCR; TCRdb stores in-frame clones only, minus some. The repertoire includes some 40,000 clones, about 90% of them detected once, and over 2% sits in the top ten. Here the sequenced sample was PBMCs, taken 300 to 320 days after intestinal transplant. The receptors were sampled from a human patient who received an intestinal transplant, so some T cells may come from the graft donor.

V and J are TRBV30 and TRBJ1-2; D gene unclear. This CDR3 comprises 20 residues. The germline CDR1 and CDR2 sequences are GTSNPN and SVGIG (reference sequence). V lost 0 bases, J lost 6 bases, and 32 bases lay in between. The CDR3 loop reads CAWSVRVAGPSQANKDGYTF. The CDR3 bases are TGTGCCTGGAGTGTACGCGTTGCTGGCCCCTCTCAAGCAAATAAGGATGGCTACACCTTC.

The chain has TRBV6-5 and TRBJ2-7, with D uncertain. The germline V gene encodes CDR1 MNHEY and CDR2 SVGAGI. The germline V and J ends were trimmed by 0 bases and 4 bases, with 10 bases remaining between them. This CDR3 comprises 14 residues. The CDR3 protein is CASSYSRNSYEQYF. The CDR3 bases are TGTGCCAGCAGTTACTCGAGGAACTCTTACGAGCAGTACTTC.

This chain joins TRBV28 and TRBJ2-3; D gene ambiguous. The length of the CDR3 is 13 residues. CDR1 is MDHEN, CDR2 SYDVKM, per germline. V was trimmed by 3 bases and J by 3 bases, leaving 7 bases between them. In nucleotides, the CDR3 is TGTGCCAGCAGTTTCCCCTTAACAGATACGCAGTATTTT. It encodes CASSFPLTDTQYF.